A selection of T cell receptor beta chains follows, all from one sample in a study of human versus mouse CDR3 diversity and MHC coevolution. The table came from immunoSEQ multiplex PCR; TCRdb's copy has only in-frame clones and leaves some out. The repertoire holds about 60,000 clones, with 94% as singletons. The sample taken for sequencing was naive CD4+ T cells from blood. The receptors were gathered from a person aged 55 to 70 in good health. Each CDR3 is given with its conserved first and last residue. D genes are given only for firm matches. Clone size is given for some rows only: seen once, a few or many times, or a class if the clone is expanded.

V	J	D	size	CDR3	DNA
TRBV5-6	TRBJ2-7	TRBD2	NA	CASSRGLAGSSYEQYF	TGTGCCAGCAGCAGGGGACTAGCGGGGAGCTCCTACGAGCAGTACTTC
TRBV30	TRBJ2-3	TRBD1	NA	CAWSYWDRGTDTQYF	TGTGCCTGGAGTTACTGGGACAGGGGAACAGATACGCAGTATTTT
TRBV10-1	TRBJ2-5	NA	NA	CASSGGGAGETQYF	TGCGCCAGCAGTGGAGGCGGAGCCGGGGAGACCCAGTACTTC
TRBV5-4	TRBJ2-7	TRBD2	NA	CASSLGTSGSYEQYF	TGTGCCAGCAGCTTGGGGACTAGCGGATCCTACGAGCAGTACTTC
TRBV2	TRBJ2-2	NA	NA	CASSEEGVRELFF	TGTGCCAGCAGTGAAGAGGGGGTCAGGGAGCTGTTTTTT
TRBV9	TRBJ2-5	TRBD2	NA	CASSVRGSASGPQETQYF	TGTGCCAGCAGCGTACGGGGCTCGGCTAGCGGACCCCAAGAGACCCAGTACTTC
TRBV10-3	TRBJ2-7	TRBD1	once	CAISESGDRPYEQYF	TGTGCCATCAGTGAGTCGGGGGACAGGCCCTACGAGCAGTACTTC
TRBV18	TRBJ2-7	TRBD2	NA	CASSALQAGRYEQYF	TGTGCCAGTTCAGCGCTACAAGCGGGACGCTACGAGCAGTACTTC
TRBV27	TRBJ2-7	TRBD1	NA	CASSLGQGKIYEQYF	TGTGCCAGCAGTTTAGGACAGGGGAAGATCTACGAGCAGTACTTC
TRBV5-1	TRBJ1-2	NA	NA	CASSLAEQDPYTF	TGCGCCAGCAGCTTGGCCGAACAGGACCCCTACACCTTC
TRBV30	TRBJ1-1	NA	NA	CAWARRGGTEAFF	TGTGCCTGGGCTCGTCGGGGGGGGACTGAAGCTTTCTTT
TRBV9	TRBJ2-1	NA	once	CASSSPSLGPYNEQFF	TGTGCCAGCAGCTCCCCGTCGCTCGGTCCCTACAATGAGCAGTTCTTC
TRBV5-1	TRBJ2-7	NA	NA	CASSLQGSYEQYF	TGCGCCAGCAGCTTACAGGGTTCCTACGAGCAGTACTTC
TRBV5-1	TRBJ1-4	NA	once	CASSLFPRGSTNEKLFF	TGCGCCAGCAGCTTGTTCCCCCGGGGATCCACTAATGAAAAACTGTTTTTT
TRBV25-1	TRBJ1-1	TRBD1	NA	CASTRTGYTEAFF	TGTGCCAGCACCCGGACAGGGTACACTGAAGCTTTCTTT
TRBV19	TRBJ1-2	NA	once	CASSTGQQNYGYTF	TGTGCCAGTAGTACGGGACAACAAAACTATGGCTACACCTTC
TRBV6-5	TRBJ1-1	NA	NA	CASRYTRWGTEAFF	TGTGCCAGCAGGTACACTAGATGGGGTACTGAAGCTTTCTTT
TRBV19	TRBJ2-1	TRBD2	once	CASKDLAGNSYNEQFF	TGTGCCAGCAAAGATCTAGCGGGTAACTCCTACAATGAGCAGTTCTTC
TRBV5-1	TRBJ2-1	NA	NA	CASSFDGSINEQFF	TGCGCCAGCAGCTTTGACGGGAGTATCAATGAGCAGTTCTTC
TRBV27	TRBJ1-1	TRBD1	NA	CASSARQGAVNTEAFF	TGTGCCAGCAGTGCAAGACAGGGGGCGGTGAACACTGAAGCTTTCTTT
TRBV9	TRBJ2-3	NA	NA	CASSPGGDSYTQYF	TGTGCCAGCAGCCCGGGCGGGGACAGCTATACGCAGTATTTT
TRBV5-1	TRBJ2-2	TRBD1	NA	CASSPEGRGRDTGELFF	TGCGCCAGCAGCCCCGAGGGCAGGGGGCGCGACACCGGGGAGCTGTTTTTT
TRBV19	TRBJ1-4	TRBD1	once	CASSTGGISEKLFF	TGTGCCAGTAGTACAGGGGGCATTAGTGAAAAACTGTTTTTT
TRBV25-1	TRBJ1-4	NA	NA	CASSELGSRGPFEKLFF	TGTGCCAGCAGTGAATTGGGTTCCAGGGGTCCGTTTGAAAAACTGTTTTTT